Below, 23 T cell receptor beta chains from the same sample are listed, as sequenced in a study of CD8+ T cells in alopecia areata. In each case, RNA was isolated and then reverse transcribed into cDNA as the sequencing template. The assay was immunoSEQ multiplex PCR, and TCRdb's table has in-frame clones only and misses some. The repertoire has about 150,000 clones, around 55% of them found once; the top ten carry 4% to 5.5%. Sequencing was carried out using CD4+ T cells sorted from blood. Receptor source: a human donor in good health.

This chain connects TRBV5-1 to TRBJ2-5, with 10 nucleotides matching TRBD2. The CDR3 has 16 residues. The trim removed 4 bases at V and 5 bases at J, leaving 11 bases unmatched. The germline CDR1 and CDR2 sequences are SGHRS and YFSETQ. This CDR3 is CASSTSLAGDLETQYF. CDR3 bases: TGCGCCAGCAGCACGAGCCTAGCGGGAGACCTGGAGACCCAGTACTTC.

The V and J genes are TRBV29-1 and TRBJ1-5, with D possibly being TRBD1 (6 bases). The germline gives CDR1 SQVTM, CDR2 ANQGSEA. The CDR3 length is 14 residues. The germline V and J ends were trimmed by 5 bases and 9 bases, with 20 bases remaining between them. The CDR3 region is CSVLLGTPGMPQHF. CDR3 nucleotide sequence: TGCAGCGTTTTGTTGGGGACACCCGGAATGCCCCAGCATTTT.

The chain uses TRBV29-1 and TRBJ2-3; D perhaps matches TRBD1 (6 bases). The CDR3 runs to 14 residues. Trimming stripped 4 bases from V and 0 bases from J, with 11 bases between. Germline CDR1 is SQVTM and CDR2 is ANQGSEA. The chain's CDR3 is CSVGQVASTDTQYF. The CDR3 DNA reads as TGCAGCGTTGGACAGGTTGCTAGCACAGATACGCAGTATTTT.

The chain carries TRBV5-1 and TRBJ2-7, with D perhaps TRBD2 (5 bases). CDR1 SGHRS and CDR2 YFSETQ come from the germline V gene. The CDR3 consists of 13 residues. V lost 2 bases and J 2 bases, leaving 8 bases between the germline ends. CDR3 loop: CASSLGLTYEQYF. DNA for the CDR3: TGCGCCAGCAGCTTAGGACTGACCTACGAGCAGTACTTC.

The chain employs TRBV29-1 and TRBJ2-1; TRBD2 matches at 8 bases. With 7 bases clipped from V and 2 bases from J, the junction kept 10 bases outside the gene matches. The CDR3 runs 15 residues. CDR1 and CDR2 (germline): SQVTM, ANQGSEA. The CDR3, as DNA: TGCAGCGCCCAACCCCAGGGACTAGCCTACAATGAGCAGTTCTTC. Translation gives CSAQPQGLAYNEQFF.

This clone was seen only once. CDR3 coding DNA: TGCAGCGTTGAAGAACGGGGATCGGGCTACACCTTC. Translating gives CSVEERGSGYTF. The chain carries TRBV29-1 and TRBJ1-2; D call uncertain. This CDR3 region has 12 residues. Looked up from germline, CDR1 is SQVTM and CDR2 is ANQGSEA. The germline V and J ends were trimmed by 0 bases and 8 bases, with 10 bases remaining between them.

The gene calls are TRBV28 and TRBJ2-7, with 9 bases identical to TRBD2. CDR1 MDHEN and CDR2 SYDVKM come from the germline V gene. J gave up 4 bases and V 5 bases, and 3 bases lay outside the gene matches. This CDR3 is 13 amino acids long. CDR3 residues: CASSPSGRYEQYF. The CDR3 bases are TGTGCCAGCAGTCCCAGCGGGAGGTACGAGCAGTACTTC.

The rearrangement uses TRBV11-2 and TRBJ1-2; D call uncertain. The CDR3 is 13 amino acids. In germline, CDR1 is SGHAT, CDR2 FQNNGV. V was trimmed by 5 bases and J by 0 bases, leaving 7 bases between them. DNA of the CDR3: TGTGCCAGCAGCGAGTACTCTAACTATGGCTACACCTTC. Protein sequence: CASSEYSNYGYTF.

V and J are TRBV9 and TRBJ1-1; D unclear. This CDR3 spans 13 amino acids. From germline, CDR1 is SGDLS and CDR2 YYNGEE. Trimming pared 0 bases from V and 5 bases from J, leaving 8 bases between. The CDR3, as DNA: TGTGCCAGCAGCGTAGAGCCAAAGACTGAAGCTTTCTTT. Translation gives CASSVEPKTEAFF.

This clone was seen a few times. V gene TRBV6-5 combines with J gene TRBJ2-7; TRBD1 agrees at 9 bases. Trimming cost V 8 bases and J 0 bases; bases outside gene matches: 5. CDR1 MNHEY and CDR2 SVGAGI come from the germline V gene. This CDR3 is built from 14 residues. CDR3 loop: CASRGTGYSYEQYF. CDR3 in DNA: TGTGCCAGCCGAGGGACAGGGTACTCCTACGAGCAGTACTTC.

The chain uses TRBV7-9 and TRBJ2-1, with D possibly being TRBD1 or TRBD2 (6 bases each). Germline lookup yields CDR1 SEHNR and CDR2 FQNEAQ (reference sequence). The CDR3 has 17 amino acids. The V gene lost 5 bases and the J gene lost 0 bases, with 17 bases spanning the gap. This chain's CDR3 is CASSLGGTWGSYNEQFF. In DNA, the CDR3 is TGTGCCAGCAGCCTAGGGGGGACTTGGGGCTCCTACAATGAGCAGTTCTTC.

This chain connects TRBV25-1 to TRBJ1-2, with D possibly being TRBD1 (6 bases). From germline, CDR1 is MGHDK and CDR2 SYGVNS. Trimming shortened V by 5 bases and J by 7 bases, and 8 bases separated the two germline ends. There are 11 residues in the CDR3. The CDR3 region is CASSKGGGYTF. The CDR3, as DNA: TGTGCCAGCAGTAAGGGGGGTGGCTACACCTTC.

The sample holds a few counts of this clone. The V call is TRBV7-9, the J call TRBJ2-1, with D possibly TRBD2 on 5 matching bases. The V gene lost 2 bases and the J gene lost 7 bases, with 9 bases spanning the gap. CDR3 length: 13 residues. The V gene's germline CDR1 is SEHNR and CDR2 FQNEAQ (reference sequence). CDR3 region: CASSLTRANEQFF. In DNA form, the CDR3 reads TGTGCCAGCAGCTTAACTAGAGCTAATGAGCAGTTCTTC. The variable domain in full, with the rest retrieved from reference TRBV7-9 and TRBJ2-1, is DTGVSQNPRHKITKRGQNVTFRCDPISEHNRLYWYRQTLGQGPEFLTYFQNEAQLEKSRLLSDRFSAERPKGSFSTLEIQRTEQGDSAMYLCASSLTRANEQFFGPGTRLTVL.

This clone has a single count. Other DNA sequences of this sample code for an identical CDR3. The V gene is TRBV5-1, the J gene TRBJ2-5; the match to TRBD1 covers 7 bases. The J segment lost 5 bases and the V segment lost 0 bases, leaving 1 base of the junction unmatched. Germline CDR1 and CDR2: SGHRS and YFSETQ. There are 13 residues in the CDR3. The CDR3 reads CASSLGQGETQYF. CDR3 DNA: TGCGCCAGCAGCTTGGGACAGGGCGAGACCCAGTACTTC.

The V and J genes are TRBV19 and TRBJ2-2, with D perhaps TRBD2 (6 bases). The CDR3 consists of 16 residues. Per germline, CDR1 LNHDA and CDR2 SQIVND (reference sequence). V gave up 3 bases and J gave up 5 bases, with 16 bases separating them. CDR3 region: CASSMRGQGGTGELFF. CDR3 bases: TGTGCCAGTAGTATGAGAGGCCAGGGAGGAACCGGGGAGCTGTTTTTT.

This clone was counted once. The same CDR3 can be traced to other DNA sequences in this sample. The rearrangement joins TRBV5-1 to TRBJ2-7; no clear D. Per the germline V gene, CDR1 is SGHRS and CDR2 is YFSETQ. This CDR3 region has 11 residues. Trimming took off 0 bases at V and 3 bases at J, with 1 base between the two ends. CDR3 DNA: TGCGCCAGCAGCTTGGGCTACGAGCAGTACTTC. The encoded protein is CASSLGYEQYF.

The J gene is TRBJ1-1, the V gene TRBV7-6; tentative D call: TRBD1 (6 bases). Germline CDR1 SGHVS, CDR2 FNYEAQ. Trimming stripped 5 bases from V and 2 bases from J, with 9 bases between. The CDR3 extends over 13 amino acids. The CDR3 sequence is CASSTRGNTEAFF. CDR3 coding DNA: TGTGCCAGCAGCACCAGGGGCAACACTGAAGCTTTCTTT.

This clone came up a few times. This chain connects TRBV29-1 to TRBJ1-2; 7 bases match TRBD1. V dropped 5 bases and J dropped 7; count of bases not matched to a gene: 16. The length of the CDR3 is 15 residues. Germline V gene sequence: CDR1 SQVTM, CDR2 ANQGSEA. In nucleotides, the CDR3 is TGCAGCGTTCTCTCCGTGGAACAGGGGCATATTGGCTACACCTTC. It is translated as CSVLSVEQGHIGYTF.

The J gene is TRBJ2-2, the V gene TRBV5-1, with a tentative D call TRBD1 (5 bases). Deletions cut 4 bases from V and 4 bases from J, with 14 bases between. This CDR3 has 15 residues. Germline CDR1 reads SGHRS; CDR2 reads YFSETQ. The CDR3 spells CASSPGLGPTGELFF. The CDR3, as DNA: TGCGCCAGCAGCCCGGGTTTGGGGCCCACCGGGGAGCTGTTTTTT.

This chain joins TRBV6-1 and TRBJ2-1, with 7 bases that match TRBD1. The CDR3 length is 13 residues. V trimming: 3 bases; J trimming: 4 bases; junction bases outside the gene matches: 0. Germline values: CDR1 MNHNS, CDR2 SASEGT. CDR3 protein: CASSETGYNEQFF. The CDR3 DNA sequence: TGTGCCAGCAGTGAGACAGGGTACAATGAGCAGTTCTTC.

This chain uses TRBV7-8 with TRBJ2-7; D might be TRBD1 or TRBD2, each matching 5 bases. CDR1 SGHVS and CDR2 FQNEAQ come from the germline V gene. The CDR3 sequence is 14 residues long. V lost 1 base and J lost 4, with 11 bases in between. CDR3: CASSLGDRKYEQYF. For the CDR3, the DNA is TGTGCCAGCAGCTTAGGGGACCGAAAGTACGAGCAGTACTTC.

The rearrangement links TRBV5-1 to TRBJ2-5; TRBD2 agrees at 7 bases. The J segment lost 1 base and the V segment lost 0 bases, leaving 0 bases of the junction unmatched. There are 14 residues in the CDR3. CDR1 is SGHRS and CDR2 is YFSETQ in the germline V gene. The CDR3 nucleotides are TGCGCCAGCAGCTTGGGACTAGCCCAAGAGACCCAGTACTTC. Translating gives CASSLGLAQETQYF.

This sequence joins TRBV6-6 and TRBJ2-3, with D maybe TRBD2 (5 bases). This CDR3 comprises 13 residues. Trimming removed 2 bases at V and 4 bases at J, with 7 bases between. Germline V gene data show CDR1 as MNHNY and CDR2 as SVGAGI (reference sequence). CDR3 sequence: CASSYPGADTQYF. In DNA, the CDR3 is TGTGCCAGCAGTTACCCCGGGGCAGATACGCAGTATTTT.